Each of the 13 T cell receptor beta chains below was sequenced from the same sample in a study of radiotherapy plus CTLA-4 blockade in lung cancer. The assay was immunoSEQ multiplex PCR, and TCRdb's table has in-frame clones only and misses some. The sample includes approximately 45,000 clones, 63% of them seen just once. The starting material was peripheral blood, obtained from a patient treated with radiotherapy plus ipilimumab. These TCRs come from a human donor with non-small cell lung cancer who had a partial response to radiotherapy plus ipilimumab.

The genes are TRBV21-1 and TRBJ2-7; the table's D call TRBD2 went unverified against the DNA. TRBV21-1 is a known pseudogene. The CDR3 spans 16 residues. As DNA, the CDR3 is TGTGCCAGCAGCAAAGTATTACAGCGGGAGGGATACGAGCAGTACTTC. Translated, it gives CASSKVLQREGYEQYF.

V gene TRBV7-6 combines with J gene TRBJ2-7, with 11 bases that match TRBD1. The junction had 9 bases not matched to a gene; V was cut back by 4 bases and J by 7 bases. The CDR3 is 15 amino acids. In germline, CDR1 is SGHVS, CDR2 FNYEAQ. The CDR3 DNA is TGTGCCAGCAGCTCATCCGGGACAGGGGGGAGGGAGCAGTACTTC. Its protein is CASSSSGTGGREQYF.

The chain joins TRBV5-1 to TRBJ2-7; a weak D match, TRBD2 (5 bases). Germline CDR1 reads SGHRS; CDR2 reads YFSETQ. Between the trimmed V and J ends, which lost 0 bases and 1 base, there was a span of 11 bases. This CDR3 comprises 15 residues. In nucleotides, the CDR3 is TGCGCCAGCAGCTTGGGTCCTAGCCGATCCTACGAGCAGTACTTC. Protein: CASSLGPSRSYEQYF.

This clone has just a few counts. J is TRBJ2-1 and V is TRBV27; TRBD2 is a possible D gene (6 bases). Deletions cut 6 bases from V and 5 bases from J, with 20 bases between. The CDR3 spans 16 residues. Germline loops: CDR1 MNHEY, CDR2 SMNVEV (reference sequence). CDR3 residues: CASRRAAGRGDNEQFF. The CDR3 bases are TGTGCCAGCAGGAGGGCTGCGGGAAGAGGGGACAATGAGCAGTTCTTC.

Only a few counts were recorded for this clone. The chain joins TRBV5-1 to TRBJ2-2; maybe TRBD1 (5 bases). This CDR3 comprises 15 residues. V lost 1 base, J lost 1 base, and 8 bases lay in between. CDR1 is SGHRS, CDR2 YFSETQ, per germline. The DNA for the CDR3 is TGCGCCAGCAGCTTGCAGGGCCAGAACACCGGGGAGCTGTTTTTT. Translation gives CASSLQGQNTGELFF.

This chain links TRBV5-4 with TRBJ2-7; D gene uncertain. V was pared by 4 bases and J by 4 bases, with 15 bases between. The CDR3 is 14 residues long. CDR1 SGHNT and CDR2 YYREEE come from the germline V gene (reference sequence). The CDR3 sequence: CASSVMNSGYEQYF. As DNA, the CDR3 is TGTGCCAGCAGCGTCATGAACAGTGGGTACGAGCAGTACTTC.

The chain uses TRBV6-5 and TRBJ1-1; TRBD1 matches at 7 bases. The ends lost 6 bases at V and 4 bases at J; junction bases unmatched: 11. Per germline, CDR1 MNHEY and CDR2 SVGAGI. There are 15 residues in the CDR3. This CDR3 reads CASRGDSLDGTEAFF. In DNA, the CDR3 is TGTGCCAGCAGAGGGGACAGCCTTGATGGCACTGAAGCTTTCTTT.

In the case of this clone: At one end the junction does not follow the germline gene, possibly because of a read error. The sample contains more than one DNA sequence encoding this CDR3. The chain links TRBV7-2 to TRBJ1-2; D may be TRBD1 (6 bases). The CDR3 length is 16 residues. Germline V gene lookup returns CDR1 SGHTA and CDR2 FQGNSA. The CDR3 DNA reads TGTGCTAGCAGCTCCGTAACAGGGATCGGTTGGGGCGGCTACACCTTC. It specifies CASSSVTGIGWGGYTF.

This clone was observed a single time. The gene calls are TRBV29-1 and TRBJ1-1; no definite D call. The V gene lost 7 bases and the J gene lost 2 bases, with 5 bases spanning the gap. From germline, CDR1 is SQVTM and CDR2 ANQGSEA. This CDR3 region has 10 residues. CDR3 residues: CSGQNTEAFF. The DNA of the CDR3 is TGCAGCGGTCAAAACACTGAAGCTTTCTTT. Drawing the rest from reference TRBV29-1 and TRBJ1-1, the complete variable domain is SAVISQKPSRDICQRGTSLTIQCQVDSQVTMMFWYRQQPGQSLTLIATANQGSEATYESGFVIDKFPISRPNLTFSTLTVSNMSPEDSSIYLCSGQNTEAFFGQGTRLTVV.

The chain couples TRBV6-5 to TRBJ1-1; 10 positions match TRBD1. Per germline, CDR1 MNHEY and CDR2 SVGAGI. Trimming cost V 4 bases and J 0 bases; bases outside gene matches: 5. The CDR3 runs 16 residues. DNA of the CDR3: TGTGCCAGCAGTTCCCCGGGACAGGGGTTGAACACTGAAGCTTTCTTT. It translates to CASSSPGQGLNTEAFF.

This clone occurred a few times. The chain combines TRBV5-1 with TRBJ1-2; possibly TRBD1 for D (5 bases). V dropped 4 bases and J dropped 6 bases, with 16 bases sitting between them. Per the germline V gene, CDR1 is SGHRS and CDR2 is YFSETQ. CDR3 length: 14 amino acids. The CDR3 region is CASSHRRGPDGYTF. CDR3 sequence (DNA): TGCGCCAGCAGCCATCGGAGGGGTCCGGATGGCTACACCTTC.

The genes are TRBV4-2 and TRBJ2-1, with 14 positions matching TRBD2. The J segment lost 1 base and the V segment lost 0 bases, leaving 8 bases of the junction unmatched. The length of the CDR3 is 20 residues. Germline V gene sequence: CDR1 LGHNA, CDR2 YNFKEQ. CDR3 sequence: CASSQEGLAGADSSYNEQFF. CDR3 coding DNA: TGTGCCAGCAGCCAAGAGGGACTAGCGGGAGCAGATAGTTCCTACAATGAGCAGTTCTTC.

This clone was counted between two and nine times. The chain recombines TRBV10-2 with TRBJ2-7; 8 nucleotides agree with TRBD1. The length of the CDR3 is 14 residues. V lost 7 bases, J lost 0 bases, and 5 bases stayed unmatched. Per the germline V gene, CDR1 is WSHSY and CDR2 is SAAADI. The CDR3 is CASTRTGSSYEQYF. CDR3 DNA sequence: TGCGCCAGCACCCGGACAGGGAGCTCCTACGAGCAGTACTTC.